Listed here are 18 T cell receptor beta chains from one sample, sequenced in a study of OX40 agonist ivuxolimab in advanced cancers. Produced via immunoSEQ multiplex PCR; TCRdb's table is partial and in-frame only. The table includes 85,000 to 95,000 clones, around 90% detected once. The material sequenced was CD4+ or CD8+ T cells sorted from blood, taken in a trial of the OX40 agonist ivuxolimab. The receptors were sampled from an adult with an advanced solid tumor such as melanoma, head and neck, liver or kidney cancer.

The CDR3 DNA follows: TGTGCCAGCAGCTTATATGAGGGCTCCTACGAGCAGTACTTC. Protein sequence: CASSLYEGSYEQYF. V is TRBV7-6 and J is TRBJ2-7; a possible D gene is TRBD2 (5 bases). This CDR3 spans 14 amino acids. V dropped 2 bases and J dropped 0 bases, with 8 bases sitting between them. Germline values: CDR1 SGHVS, CDR2 FNYEAQ.

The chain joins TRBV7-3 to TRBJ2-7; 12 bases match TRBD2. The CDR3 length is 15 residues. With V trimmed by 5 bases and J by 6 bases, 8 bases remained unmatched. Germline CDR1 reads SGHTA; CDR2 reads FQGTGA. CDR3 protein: CASSASGTSGREQYF. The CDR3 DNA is TGTGCCAGCAGCGCCTCCGGGACTAGCGGGCGCGAGCAGTACTTC.

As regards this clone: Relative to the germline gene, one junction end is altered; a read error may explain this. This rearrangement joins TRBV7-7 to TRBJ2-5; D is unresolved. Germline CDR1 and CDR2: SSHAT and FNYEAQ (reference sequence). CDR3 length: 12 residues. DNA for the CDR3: TGTGCTAGCAGCTCGACCCCGGAGACCCAGTACTTC. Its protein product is CASSSTPETQYF.

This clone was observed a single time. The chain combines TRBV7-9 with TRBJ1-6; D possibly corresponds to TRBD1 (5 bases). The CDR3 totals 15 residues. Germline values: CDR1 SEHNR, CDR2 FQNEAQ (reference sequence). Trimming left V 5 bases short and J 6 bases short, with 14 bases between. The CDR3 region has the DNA TGTGCCAGCAGCCGGATGGGGGGTACTAATTCACCCCTCCACTTT. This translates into CASSRMGGTNSPLHF. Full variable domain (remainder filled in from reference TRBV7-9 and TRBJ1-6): DTGVSQNPRHKITKRGQNVTFRCDPISEHNRLYWYRQTLGQGPEFLTYFQNEAQLEKSRLLSDRFSAERPKGSFSTLEIQRTEQGDSAMYLCASSRMGGTNSPLHFGNGTRLTVT.

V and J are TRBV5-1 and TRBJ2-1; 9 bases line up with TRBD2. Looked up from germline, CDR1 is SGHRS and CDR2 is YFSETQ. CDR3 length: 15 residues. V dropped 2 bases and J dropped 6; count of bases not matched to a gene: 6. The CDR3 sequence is CASSLEASGANEQFF. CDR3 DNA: TGCGCCAGCAGCTTAGAGGCTAGCGGGGCCAATGAGCAGTTCTTC.

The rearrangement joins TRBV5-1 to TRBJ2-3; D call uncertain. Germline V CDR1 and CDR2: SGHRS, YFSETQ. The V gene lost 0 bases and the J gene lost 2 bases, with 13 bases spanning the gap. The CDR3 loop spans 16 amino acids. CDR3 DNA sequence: TGCGCCAGCAGCTTGGATCACCCGTTCTTCACAGATACGCAGTATTTT. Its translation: CASSLDHPFFTDTQYF.

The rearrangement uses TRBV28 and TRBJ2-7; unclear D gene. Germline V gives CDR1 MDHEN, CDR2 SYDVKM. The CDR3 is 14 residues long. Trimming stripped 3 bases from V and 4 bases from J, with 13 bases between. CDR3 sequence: CASSLIGPFYEQYF. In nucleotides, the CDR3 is TGTGCCAGCAGTTTGATAGGGCCCTTTTACGAGCAGTACTTC.

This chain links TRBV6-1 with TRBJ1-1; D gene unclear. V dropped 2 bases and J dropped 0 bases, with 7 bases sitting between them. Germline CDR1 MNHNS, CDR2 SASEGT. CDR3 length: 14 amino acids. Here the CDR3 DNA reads TGTGCCAGCAGTGAACGGGGTTTGAACACTGAAGCTTTCTTT. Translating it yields CASSERGLNTEAFF.

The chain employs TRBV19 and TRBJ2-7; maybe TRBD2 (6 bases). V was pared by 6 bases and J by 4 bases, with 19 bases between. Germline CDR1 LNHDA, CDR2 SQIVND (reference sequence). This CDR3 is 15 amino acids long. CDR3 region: CASRGPRDWGYEQYF. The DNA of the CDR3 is TGTGCCAGTAGGGGACCGCGGGACTGGGGGTACGAGCAGTACTTC.

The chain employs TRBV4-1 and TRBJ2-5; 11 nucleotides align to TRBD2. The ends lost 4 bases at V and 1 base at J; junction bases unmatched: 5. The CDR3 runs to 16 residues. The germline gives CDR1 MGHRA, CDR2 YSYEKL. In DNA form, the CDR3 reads TGCGCCAGCAGCCCGCGGGGACTAGCGGTCCAAGAGACCCAGTACTTC. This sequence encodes CASSPRGLAVQETQYF.

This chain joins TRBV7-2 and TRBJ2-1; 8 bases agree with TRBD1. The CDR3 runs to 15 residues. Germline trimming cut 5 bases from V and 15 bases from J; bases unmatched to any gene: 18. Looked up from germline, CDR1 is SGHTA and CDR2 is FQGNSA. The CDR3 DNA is TGTGCCAGCAGCATTTTAGGGGGACCGGGGACAGGTGTGTTCTTC. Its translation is CASSILGGPGTGVFF. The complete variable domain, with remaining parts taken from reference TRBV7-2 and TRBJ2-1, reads GAGVSQSPSNKVTEKGKDVELRCDPISGHTALYWYRQSLGQGLEFLIYFQGNSAPDKSGLPSDRFSAERTGGSVSTLTIQRTQQEDSAVYLCASSILGGPGTGVFFGPGTRLTVL.

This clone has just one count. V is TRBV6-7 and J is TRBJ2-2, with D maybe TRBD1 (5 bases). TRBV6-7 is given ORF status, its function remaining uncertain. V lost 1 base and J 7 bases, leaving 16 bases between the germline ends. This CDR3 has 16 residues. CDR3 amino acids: CASSYLAGSSCGELFF. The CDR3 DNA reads TGTGCCAGCAGTTACTTGGCAGGGTCTTCTTGCGGGGAGCTGTTTTTT.

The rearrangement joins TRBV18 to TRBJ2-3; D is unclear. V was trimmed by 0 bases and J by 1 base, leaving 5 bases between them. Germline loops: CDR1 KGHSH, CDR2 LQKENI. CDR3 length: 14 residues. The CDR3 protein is CASSPPLGTDTQYF. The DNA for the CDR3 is TGTGCCAGCTCACCACCCCTGGGCACAGATACGCAGTATTTT. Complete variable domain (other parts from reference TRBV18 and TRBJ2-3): NAGVMQNPRHLVRRRGQEARLRCSPMKGHSHVYWYRQLPEEGLKFMVYLQKENIIDESGMPKERFSAEFPKEGPSILRIQQVVRGDSAAYFCASSPPLGTDTQYFGPGTRLTVL.

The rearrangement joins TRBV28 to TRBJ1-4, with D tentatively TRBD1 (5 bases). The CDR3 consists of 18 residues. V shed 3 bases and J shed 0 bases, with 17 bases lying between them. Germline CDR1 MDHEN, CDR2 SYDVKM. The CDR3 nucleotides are TGTGCCAGCAGTTTGGGGGGGATTGGGATTGCAACTAATGAAAAACTGTTTTTT. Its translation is CASSLGGIGIATNEKLFF.

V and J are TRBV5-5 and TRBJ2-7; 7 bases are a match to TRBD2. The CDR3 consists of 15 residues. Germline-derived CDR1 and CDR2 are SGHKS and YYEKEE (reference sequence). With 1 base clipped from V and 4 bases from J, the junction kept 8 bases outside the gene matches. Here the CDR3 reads CASSLYAGEGYEQYF. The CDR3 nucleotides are TGTGCCAGCAGCTTGTATGCGGGAGAGGGGTACGAGCAGTACTTC.

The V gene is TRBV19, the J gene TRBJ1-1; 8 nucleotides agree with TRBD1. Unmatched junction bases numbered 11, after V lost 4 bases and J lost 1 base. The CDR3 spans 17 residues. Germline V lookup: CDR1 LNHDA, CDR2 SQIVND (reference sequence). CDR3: CASSTPLRGQGNTEAFF. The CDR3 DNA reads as TGTGCCAGTAGTACCCCCCTCAGGGGGCAAGGGAACACTGAAGCTTTCTTT.

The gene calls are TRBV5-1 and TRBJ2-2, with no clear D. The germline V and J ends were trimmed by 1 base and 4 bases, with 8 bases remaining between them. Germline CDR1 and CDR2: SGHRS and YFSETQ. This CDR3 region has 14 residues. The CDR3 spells CASSLRLGTGELFF. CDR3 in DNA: TGCGCCAGCAGCTTGCGGTTAGGCACCGGGGAGCTGTTTTTT.

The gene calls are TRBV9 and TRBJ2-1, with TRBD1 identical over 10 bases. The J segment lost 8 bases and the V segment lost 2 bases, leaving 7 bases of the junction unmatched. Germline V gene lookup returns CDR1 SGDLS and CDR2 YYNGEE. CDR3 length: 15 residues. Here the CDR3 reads CASSVRDRGPYEQFF. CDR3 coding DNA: TGTGCCAGCAGCGTCCGGGACAGGGGACCTTATGAGCAGTTCTTC.